These T cell receptor beta chains were read from a single sample in a study of vaccination and CD4 T cells after COVID-19. One entry per CDR3 protein results from TCRdb running MiXCR on the PCR reads. This table holds 5,000 or so distinct CDR3 sequences, roughly two fifths found once. These receptors have no identified antigens. The sequencing sample was made of CD4+ T cells from blood, cultured in vitro. Receptors originate from a human donor in good health. The CDR3 runs from the conserved cysteine through the conserved F or W. The D gene is left open where the match is weak. Clone size, where shown, is once, few, many, or a class for clones that have expanded.

CDR3 protein,CDR3 DNA,D gene,V gene,J gene,clone size
CASSLGLAGGLNEQFF,TGTGCCAGCAGCTTAGGACTAGCGGGGGGGCTTAATGAGCAGTTCTTC,TRBD2,TRBV2,TRBJ2-1,.
CASSLISGNTGELFF,TGTGCCAGCAGTTTAATTAGCGGGAACACCGGGGAGCTGTTTTTT,.,TRBV27,TRBJ2-2,.
CASSLGTGGNEQYF,TGCGCCAGCAGCTTGGGGACAGGGGGCAACGAGCAGTACTTC,TRBD1,TRBV5-1,TRBJ2-7,.
CASRATLDRLISYGYTF,TGTGCCAGCAGAGCCACCCTGGACAGGTTAATAAGCTATGGCTACACCTTC,TRBD1,TRBV2,TRBJ1-2,few
CASSLGQANEKLFF,TGTGCCAGCAGCCTGGGACAGGCAAATGAAAAACTGTTTTTT,TRBD1,TRBV7-9,TRBJ1-4,.
CASSRTSGGSYEQYF,TGTGCCAGCAGCCGTACTAGCGGGGGCTCCTACGAGCAGTACTTC,TRBD2,TRBV12-3/TRBV12-4,TRBJ2-7,once
CASSPPQGNTIYF,TGTGCCAGCAGTCCGCCCCAGGGAAACACCATATATTTT,.,TRBV28,TRBJ1-3,.
CASNPLDREGVTDTQYF,TGCGCCAGCAATCCCTTAGACAGGGAGGGAGTCACAGATACGCAGTATTTT,.,TRBV4-3,TRBJ2-3,.
CSAPGQGFNYGYTF,TGCAGTGCGCCGGGGCAGGGCTTCAACTATGGCTACACCTTC,.,TRBV20-1,TRBJ1-2,few
CASERPGTQYF,TGTGCCAGCGAGAGGCCCGGCACGCAGTATTTT,.,TRBV6-2/TRBV6-3,TRBJ2-3,few
CASSLGFGQNQETQYF,TGTGCCAGCAGCTTGGGCTTCGGACAAAACCAAGAGACCCAGTACTTC,.,TRBV5-8,TRBJ2-5,.
CAISVTGADTGELFF,TGTGCCATCAGTGTAACGGGCGCCGACACCGGGGAGCTGTTTTTT,.,TRBV10-3,TRBJ2-2,few
CSVEIDRVGYTF,TGCAGCGTTGAGATAGACAGGGTTGGCTACACCTTC,TRBD1,TRBV29-1,TRBJ1-2,.
CASLTGGFDEQYF,TGTGCCTCTCTGACAGGGGGCTTCGACGAGCAGTACTTC,TRBD1,TRBV28,TRBJ2-7,few
CASSPHRASQETQYF,TGTGCCAGCAGCCCCCACCGTGCAAGCCAAGAGACCCAGTACTTC,.,TRBV11-3,TRBJ2-5,few
CASSPLRGQGTLLEAFF,TGTGCCAGCTCACCACTCCGAGGACAAGGGACACTCCTTGAAGCTTTCTTT,.,TRBV18,TRBJ1-1,.
CASSFWRGGRDEQFF,TGTGCCAGCAGTTTCTGGCGGGGGGGCCGGGATGAGCAGTTCTTC,TRBD2,TRBV12-3/TRBV12-4,TRBJ2-1,.
CASSFRGAPNQPQHF,TGTGCCAGCAGCTTTCGGGGGGCGCCTAATCAGCCCCAGCATTTT,.,TRBV5-6,TRBJ1-5,.
CASRTGDYSYQPQHF,TGTGCCAGCAGAACCGGGGACTATAGCTATCAGCCCCAGCATTTT,.,TRBV19,TRBJ1-5,.
CASSRRAEGYGYTF,TGTGCCAGCAGCCGTCGGGCGGAGGGCTATGGCTACACCTTC,.,TRBV7-8,TRBJ1-2,.
CASSARAGVDEQFF,TGTGCCAGCAGCGCAAGAGCGGGAGTAGACGAGCAGTTCTTC,TRBD2,TRBV12-3/TRBV12-4,TRBJ2-1,.
CASRGSGSTDTQYF,TGTGCCAGTAGGGGTAGCGGGAGCACAGATACGCAGTATTTT,TRBD2,TRBV19,TRBJ2-3,few
CASSSATLGSNEQFF,TGTGCCAGCAGCTCCGCCACCCTAGGCAGCAATGAGCAGTTCTTC,.,TRBV7-2,TRBJ2-1,.
CASSRRGTEAFF,TGTGCCAGCAGTCGACGGGGCACTGAAGCTTTCTTT,.,TRBV28,TRBJ1-1,.
CASSNPGTGNRSPLHF,TGTGCCAGCAGTAATCCCGGGACAGGGAATAGATCACCCCTCCACTTT,TRBD1,TRBV6-1,TRBJ1-6,.
CATSTLTGQLIHEQYF,TGTGCCACCAGCACCCTAACAGGACAGTTGATCCACGAGCAGTACTTC,.,TRBV15,TRBJ2-7,few
CASSVGTENTGELFF,TGTGCCAGCAGCGTAGGGACAGAGAACACCGGGGAGCTGTTTTTT,.,TRBV9,TRBJ2-2,.
CASSRKFSVYTDTQYF,TGCGCCAGCAGCCGGAAGTTTAGCGTTTACACAGATACGCAGTATTTT,.,TRBV23-1,TRBJ2-3,.
CASSQEDKYGYTF,TGTGCCAGCAGCCAAGAAGACAAGTATGGCTACACCTTC,.,TRBV3-1,TRBJ1-2,.
CASSSRGQGNSGNTIYF,TGCGCCAGCAGCTCTCGTGGACAGGGCAACTCTGGAAACACCATATATTTT,TRBD1,TRBV4-3,TRBJ1-3,once
CASSSRLAGASTDTQYF,TGTGCCAGCAGCTCTAGACTAGCGGGGGCGAGCACAGATACGCAGTATTTT,TRBD2,TRBV6-1,TRBJ2-3,.
CASQAKRPGLGRRNRSSYNSPLHF,TGTGCCAGCCAAGCAAAAAGGCCCGGTCTCGGACGGCGGAACCGAAGCTCCTATAATTCACCCCTCCACTTT,.,TRBV21-1,TRBJ1-6,.
CASSLGRGSEKLFF,TGTGCCAGCAGTTTAGGGAGGGGCAGTGAAAAACTGTTTTTT,.,TRBV27,TRBJ1-4,.
CASSWAGTSGSYEQYF,TGTGCCAGCAGTTGGGCCGGGACTAGCGGGAGCTACGAGCAGTACTTC,TRBD2,TRBV6-5,TRBJ2-7,large
CASSYSDIGYGYTF,TGTGCCAGCAGTTACTCGGACATAGGCTATGGCTACACCTTC,.,TRBV6-5,TRBJ1-2,few
CSASSGTSGLPSSYNEQFF,TGCAGTGCCAGTTCGGGGACTAGCGGACTACCTAGCTCCTACAATGAGCAGTTCTTC,TRBD2,TRBV20-1,TRBJ2-1,.
CASSLAGGLETQYF,TGTGCCAGCAGCTTGGCTGGGGGTTTGGAGACCCAGTACTTC,.,TRBV5-5,TRBJ2-5,few
CASRWGEFQGGEQFF,TGTGCCAGCAGATGGGGGGAGTTCCAGGGGGGTGAGCAGTTCTTC,.,TRBV6-1,TRBJ2-1,.
CSADLLAGGGEQYF,TGCAGTGCAGACCTCCTAGCGGGGGGGGGTGAGCAGTACTTC,TRBD2,TRBV20-1,TRBJ2-7,few
CASSSGESYGYTF,TGTGCCAGCAGCTCGGGGGAGTCCTATGGCTACACCTTC,.,TRBV28,TRBJ1-2,.
CASSDGGTRGYGYTF,TGTGCCAGCAGTGATGGGGGGACGCGGGGCTATGGCTACACCTTC,.,TRBV27,TRBJ1-2,few
CAWRSGNTEAFF,TGTGCCTGGAGGTCAGGGAACACTGAAGCTTTCTTT,.,TRBV30,TRBJ1-1,few
CASSPSPSGYTF,TGTGCCAGCAGCCCGTCACCCAGTGGCTACACCTTC,.,TRBV6-2/TRBV6-3,TRBJ1-2,.
CAWMDGTGGDNGYTF,TGTGCCTGGATGGACGGGACAGGGGGGGACAATGGCTACACCTTC,TRBD1,TRBV30,TRBJ1-2,.
CASSPMGAGAKNIQYF,TGTGCCAGCAGCCCAATGGGGGCGGGAGCCAAAAACATTCAGTACTTC,.,TRBV7-2,TRBJ2-4,few
CASSLALRGTNTEAFF,TGTGCCAGCAGCTTAGCGCTACGGGGTACGAACACTGAAGCTTTCTTT,.,TRBV7-9,TRBJ1-1,.
CASSSSGSHGYTF,TGTGCCAGTAGTTCGTCAGGGTCACATGGCTACACCTTC,.,TRBV19,TRBJ1-2,few
CASSSDGGVNGYTF,TGTGCCAGCAGTTCCGACGGAGGGGTCAATGGCTACACCTTC,.,TRBV6-5,TRBJ1-2,.
CASGSQDGGYGYTF,TGTGCTAGTGGTTCCCAGGATGGAGGGTATGGCTACACCTTC,.,TRBV12-5,TRBJ1-2,.
CASSSGQGRSEQYF,TGTGCCAGCAGCTCCGGACAGGGTCGGAGTGAGCAGTACTTC,TRBD1,TRBV5-4,TRBJ2-7,.
CASSEVRGIILAKNIQYF,TGTGCCAGCAGTGAAGTCAGGGGGATCATCCTAGCCAAAAACATTCAGTACTTC,TRBD1,TRBV2,TRBJ2-4,once
CATRTGYGNTIYF,TGTGCCACCAGAACAGGGTACGGAAACACCATATATTTT,.,TRBV6-1,TRBJ1-3,.
CASSLDVSPAWGQFF,TGTGCCAGCAGCTTAGACGTTTCTCCGGCCTGGGGGCAGTTCTTC,.,TRBV7-9,TRBJ2-1,.
CASSEISSGRGYTF,TGTGCCAGCAGCGAAATATCCTCAGGGCGAGGCTACACCTTC,.,TRBV14,TRBJ1-2,once
CAWSPAGTGYREQYF,TGTGCCTGGAGTCCGGCGGGGACAGGCTATCGCGAGCAGTACTTC,TRBD1,TRBV30,TRBJ2-7,.